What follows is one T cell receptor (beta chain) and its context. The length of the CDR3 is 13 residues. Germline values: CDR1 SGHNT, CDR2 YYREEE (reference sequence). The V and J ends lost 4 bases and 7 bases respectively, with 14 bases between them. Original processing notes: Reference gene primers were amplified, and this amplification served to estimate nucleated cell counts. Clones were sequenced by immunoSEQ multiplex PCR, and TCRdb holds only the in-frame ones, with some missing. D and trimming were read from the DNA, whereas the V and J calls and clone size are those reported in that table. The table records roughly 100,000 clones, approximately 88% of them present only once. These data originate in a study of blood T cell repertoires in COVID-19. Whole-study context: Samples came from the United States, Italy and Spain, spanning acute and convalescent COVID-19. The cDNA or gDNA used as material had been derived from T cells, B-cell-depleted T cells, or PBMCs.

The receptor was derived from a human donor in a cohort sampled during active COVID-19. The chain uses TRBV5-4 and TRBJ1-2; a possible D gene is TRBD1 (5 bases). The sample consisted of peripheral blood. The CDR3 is CASSDPGGFGYTF. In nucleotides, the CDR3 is TGTGCCAGCAGCGACCCCGGGGGGTTTGGCTACACCTTC.